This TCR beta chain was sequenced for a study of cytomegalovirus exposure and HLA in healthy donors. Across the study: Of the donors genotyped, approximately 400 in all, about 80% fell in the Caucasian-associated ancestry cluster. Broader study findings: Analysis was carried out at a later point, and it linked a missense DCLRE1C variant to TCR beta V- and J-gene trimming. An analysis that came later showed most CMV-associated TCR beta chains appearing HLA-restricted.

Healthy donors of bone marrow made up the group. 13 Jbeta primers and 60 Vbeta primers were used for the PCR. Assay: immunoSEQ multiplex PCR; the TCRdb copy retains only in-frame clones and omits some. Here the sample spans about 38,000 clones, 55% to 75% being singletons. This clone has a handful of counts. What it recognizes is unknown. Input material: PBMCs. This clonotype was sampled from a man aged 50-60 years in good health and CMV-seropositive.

The DNA of the CDR3 is TGTGCCAGCAGCTTAGAGTCGGGAACCCTTTATGGCTACACCTTC. This encodes CASSLESGTLYGYTF. The chain links TRBV11-2 to TRBJ1-2; D is ambiguous. CDR1 is SGHAT, CDR2 FQNNGV, per germline. V lost 0 bases to trimming and J lost 5 bases, with 13 bases between them. There are 15 residues in the CDR3. Full variable domain (missing parts from reference TRBV11-2 and TRBJ1-2): EAGVAQSPRYKIIEKRQSVAFWCNPISGHATLYWYQQILGQGPKLLIQFQNNGVVDDSQLPKDRFSAERLKGVDSTLKIQPAKLEDSAVYLCASSLESGTLYGYTFGSGTRLTVV.